These 32 T cell receptor beta chains originate from one sample sequenced in a study of OX40 agonist ivuxolimab in advanced cancers. Assay: immunoSEQ multiplex PCR; the TCRdb copy retains only in-frame clones and omits some. This table holds about 75,000 clones, about 85% found once. The starting material was CD4+ or CD8+ T cells sorted from blood, obtained in a trial of the OX40 agonist ivuxolimab. These receptors originate from an adult with an advanced solid tumor such as melanoma, head and neck, liver or kidney cancer.

J is TRBJ1-4 and V is TRBV6-5, with D perhaps TRBD1 (5 bases). Deletions cut 5 bases from V and 3 bases from J, with 13 bases between. This CDR3 is 15 amino acids long. Germline assignment: CDR1 MNHEY and CDR2 SVGAGI. In nucleotides, the CDR3 is TGTGCCAGCAGTGCCCTGGGGGTGGCTAATGAAAAACTGTTTTTT. It translates to CASSALGVANEKLFF.

This chain links TRBV5-1 with TRBJ2-3, with D perhaps TRBD2 (7 bases). The CDR3 extends over 19 amino acids. CDR1 and CDR2 (germline): SGHRS, YFSETQ. Deletions cut 0 bases from V and 0 bases from J, with 20 bases between. CDR3 in DNA: TGCGCCAGCAGCTTGGCCGGGGGGACAATGATCCTTAGCACAGATACGCAGTATTTT. Translating it yields CASSLAGGTMILSTDTQYF.

This rearrangement joins TRBV5-1 to TRBJ2-2; no firm D call. Germline CDR1 SGHRS, CDR2 YFSETQ. CDR3 length: 13 residues. Between the trimmed V and J ends, which lost 5 bases and 0 bases, there was a span of 5 bases. CDR3 in DNA: TGCGCCAGCAGGGAAGCGAACACCGGGGAGCTGTTTTTT. Protein: CASREANTGELFF.

This chain uses TRBV5-5 with TRBJ2-7, with 9 bases aligning to TRBD1. Germline V lookup: CDR1 SGHKS, CDR2 YYEKEE (reference sequence). This CDR3 comprises 15 residues. J was trimmed by 7 bases and V by 4 bases; bases with no gene match: 12. CDR3 amino acids: CASSSRGQGRGEQYF. The CDR3 nucleotides are TGTGCCAGCAGCAGCCGGGGACAGGGACGGGGGGAGCAGTACTTC.

The count of this clone is one. The V gene is TRBV7-2, the J gene TRBJ1-1; D gene uncertain. The germline V and J ends were trimmed by 1 base and 5 bases, with 8 bases remaining between them. Per germline, CDR1 SGHTA and CDR2 FQGNSA. The CDR3 has 13 amino acids. The CDR3 spells CASSLDWRTEAFF. Written as DNA, the CDR3 is TGTGCCAGCAGCTTAGATTGGCGTACTGAAGCTTTCTTT.

V usage is TRBV6-6 and J usage is TRBJ1-2, with D maybe TRBD1 (5 bases). Germline V lookup: CDR1 MNHNY, CDR2 SVGAGI (reference sequence). The germline V and J ends were trimmed by 6 bases and 1 base, with 9 bases remaining between them. This CDR3 comprises 13 residues. In DNA, the CDR3 is TGTGCCAGCAGGGGGGGGGTTAACTATGGCTACACCTTC. This codes for CASRGGVNYGYTF.

This clone was detected a few times. The chain uses TRBV4-2 and TRBJ1-3; D gene uncertain. Germline values: CDR1 LGHNA, CDR2 YNFKEQ. Trimming removed 0 bases from V and 0 bases from J, with 6 bases in between. The CDR3 spans 15 residues. Written as DNA, the CDR3 is TGTGCCAGCAGCCAAGAATGGAGCTCTGGAAACACCATATATTTT. It specifies CASSQEWSSGNTIYF.

The rearrangement links TRBV6-6 to TRBJ1-5; D uncertain. Between the trimmed V and J ends, which lost 2 bases and 6 bases, there was a span of 11 bases. CDR1 MNHNY and CDR2 SVGAGI come from the germline V gene (reference sequence). This CDR3 region has 14 residues. CDR3 amino acids: CASSYEVFGQPQHF. The CDR3 DNA reads TGTGCCAGCAGTTACGAGGTATTCGGTCAGCCCCAGCATTTT.

The chain joins TRBV4-1 to TRBJ2-5; 7 nucleotides agree with TRBD2. CDR1 and CDR2 (germline): MGHRA, YSYEKL. The V gene end was trimmed by 1 base and the J gene end by 7 bases; junction bases not matched to a gene: 0. The CDR3 length is 12 residues. The CDR3 DNA sequence: TGCGCCAGCAGCCAAGGGGGGGGGACCCAGTACTTC. Translated: CASSQGGGTQYF.

CDR3 loop: CASSPGGGLTDTQYF. DNA of the CDR3: TGTGCCAGCAGCCCAGGGGGGGGGCTCACAGATACGCAGTATTTT. The V and J genes are TRBV7-3 and TRBJ2-3, with D perhaps being TRBD1 or TRBD2 (7 bases each). Germline-derived CDR1 and CDR2 are SGHTA and FQGTGA. The CDR3 extends over 15 amino acids. V was clipped by 5 bases and J by 2 bases, with 14 bases between them.

The chain couples TRBV7-3 to TRBJ2-7; unclear D gene. Germline V gene data show CDR1 as SGHTA and CDR2 as FQGTGA. V lost 4 bases and J 4 bases, leaving 11 bases between the germline ends. The CDR3 spans 13 residues. The CDR3 region has the DNA TGTGCCAGCAGCTCGGGTCATGGTTACGAGCAGTACTTC. The encoded protein is CASSSGHGYEQYF.

This clone was seen only once. The rearrangement links TRBV11-2 to TRBJ2-1; 8 nucleotides align to TRBD2. The CDR3 loop spans 19 amino acids. CDR1 and CDR2 from the germline V gene are SGHAT and FQNNGV. V shed 5 bases and J 7 bases; nucleotides not matched to a gene: 22. CDR3 amino acids: CASSRDGLAEGGSNNEQFF. The CDR3 DNA reads TGTGCCAGCAGCCGGGATGGACTAGCCGAAGGGGGGAGCAATAATGAGCAGTTCTTC.

The chain uses TRBV9 and TRBJ2-5; 8 nucleotides match TRBD1. This CDR3 has 16 amino acids. Per the germline V gene, CDR1 is SGDLS and CDR2 is YYNGEE. Trimming took 3 bases from V and 0 from J; bases not matched to a gene: 7. The CDR3 region has the DNA TGTGCCAGCAGCGAGGGGGACAGGCTGTACCAAGAGACCCAGTACTTC. Its protein is CASSEGDRLYQETQYF.

A few counts support this clone. The V call is TRBV5-4, the J call TRBJ1-2, with a possible D match to TRBD1 (5 bases). The germline V and J ends were trimmed by 0 bases and 3 bases, with 15 bases remaining between them. Germline CDR1 reads SGHNT; CDR2 reads YYREEE (reference sequence). CDR3 length: 16 amino acids. CDR3: CASSLGSGGVDYGYTF. CDR3 nucleotides: TGTGCCAGCAGCTTGGGGTCCGGGGGGGTAGACTATGGCTACACCTTC.

J is TRBJ2-5 and V is TRBV5-1; TRBD2 is a possible D gene (7 bases). The CDR3 is 15 amino acids. The germline V gene encodes CDR1 SGHRS and CDR2 YFSETQ. The V and J ends lost 8 bases and 0 bases respectively, with 17 bases between them. The CDR3 here is CASGEGVRNQETQYF. DNA of the CDR3: TGCGCCAGTGGGGAGGGGGTCAGAAACCAAGAGACCCAGTACTTC.

The J gene is TRBJ2-7, the V gene TRBV28, with a weak D call TRBD2 (6 bases). Looked up from germline, CDR1 is MDHEN and CDR2 is SYDVKM. V was cut by 5 bases and J by 6 bases, with 11 bases left in between. The CDR3 is 12 amino acids. CDR3 nucleotide sequence: TGTGCCAGCAGTCCGTACGGGGGCGAGCAGTACTTC. Residues: CASSPYGGEQYF.

The V call is TRBV19, the J call TRBJ2-1; D uncertain. CDR3 length: 13 amino acids. The V and J ends lost 1 base and 1 base respectively, with 2 bases between them. CDR1 LNHDA and CDR2 SQIVND come from the germline V gene (reference sequence). The CDR3 DNA reads TGTGCCAGTAGTATAGGGTCCTACAATGAGCAGTTCTTC. Its protein product is CASSIGSYNEQFF.

The chain combines TRBV18 with TRBJ2-7, with 9 bases fitting TRBD1. The CDR3 consists of 13 residues. With 5 bases clipped from V and 5 bases from J, the junction kept 4 bases outside the gene matches. Looked up from germline, CDR1 is KGHSH and CDR2 is LQKENI. CDR3 DNA: TGTGCCAGCTCAAGGACAGGGGAGGACGAGCAGTACTTC. It translates to CASSRTGEDEQYF.

This sequence joins TRBV28 and TRBJ2-5, with D uncertain. The V end was cut by 5 bases, the J end by 9 bases, with 25 bases between. The CDR3 is 16 residues long. Germline lookup yields CDR1 MDHEN and CDR2 SYDVKM. The CDR3 sequence: CASSPQGRGRRGAQYF. DNA for the CDR3: TGTGCCAGCAGTCCCCAAGGGCGAGGCAGGCGCGGTGCCCAGTACTTC.

The chain is built from TRBV5-1 and TRBJ1-1, with TRBD1 matching over 8 bases. Germline V CDR1 and CDR2: SGHRS, YFSETQ. With 6 bases clipped from V and 4 bases from J, the junction kept 8 bases outside the gene matches. The CDR3 runs 14 residues. CDR3 amino acids: CASTTTGVGTEAFF. DNA of the CDR3: TGCGCCAGCACCACGACAGGGGTCGGCACTGAAGCTTTCTTT.

The rearrangement uses TRBV30 and TRBJ1-5; the D gene is possibly TRBD1 (5 bases). Germline assignment: CDR1 GTSNPN and CDR2 SVGIG (reference sequence). The CDR3 covers 12 residues. V lost 2 bases and J 7 bases, leaving 9 bases between the germline ends. CDR3 coding DNA: TGTGCCTGGAGTAGGCAGGGACAGCCCCAGCATTTT. Its translation is CAWSRQGQPQHF.

The rearrangement links TRBV5-5 to TRBJ1-2, with a tentative D call TRBD1 (6 bases). V dropped 4 bases and J dropped 0 bases, with 19 bases sitting between them. CDR1 SGHKS and CDR2 YYEKEE come from the germline V gene (reference sequence). This CDR3 comprises 17 residues. The CDR3 here is CASSPQPRGSANYGYTF. The DNA for the CDR3 is TGTGCCAGCAGCCCCCAGCCGAGGGGGTCAGCTAACTATGGCTACACCTTC.

The chain has TRBV15 and TRBJ1-2, with D possibly matching TRBD1 (6 bases). Trimming stripped 4 bases from V and 8 bases from J, with 11 bases between. The CDR3 is 12 amino acids. Germline V CDR1 and CDR2: LNHNV, YYDKDF (reference sequence). The CDR3 DNA follows: TGTGCCACCAGCAACGGACAGTACGGCTACACCTTC. It encodes CATSNGQYGYTF.

The chain combines TRBV4-1 with TRBJ2-1; no reliable D call. The germline gives CDR1 MGHRA, CDR2 YSYEKL. Trimming stripped 5 bases from V and 9 bases from J, with 8 bases between. The CDR3 covers 11 residues. CDR3 loop: CASSRAVEQFF. The CDR3 coding sequence is TGCGCCAGCAGCAGGGCTGTTGAGCAGTTCTTC.

The chain is built from TRBV5-1 and TRBJ2-5; D perhaps matches TRBD1 (6 bases). This CDR3 has 12 residues. The germline V and J ends were trimmed by 7 bases and 3 bases, with 10 bases remaining between them. Germline CDR1 and CDR2: SGHRS and YFSETQ. CDR3 coding DNA: TGCGCCAGCCGAAGGGACAAAGAGACCCAGTACTTC. Protein sequence: CASRRDKETQYF.

This clone was observed once. The rearrangement joins TRBV18 to TRBJ2-5; 14 bases are a match to TRBD2. V trimming: 4 bases; J trimming: 5 bases; junction bases outside the gene matches: 6. The germline V gene has CDR1 KGHSH and CDR2 LQKENI. The CDR3 is 16 residues long. CDR3 DNA: TGTGCCAGCTCACGTCGGACTAGCGGGAGGAGTGAGACCCAGTACTTC. Its translation is CASSRRTSGRSETQYF.

The chain links TRBV5-1 to TRBJ1-6; possibly TRBD1 for D (6 bases). The V end lost 4 bases, the J end lost 0 bases, and 14 bases lay between the germline ends. From germline, CDR1 is SGHRS and CDR2 YFSETQ. There are 17 residues in the CDR3. This chain's CDR3 is CASSTGHQSSYNSPLHF. The DNA of the CDR3 is TGCGCCAGCAGCACGGGACACCAGAGCTCCTATAATTCACCCCTCCACTTT.

The genes are TRBV7-9 and TRBJ2-3, with TRBD2 as a possible D gene (7 bases). Germline values: CDR1 SEHNR, CDR2 FQNEAQ (reference sequence). Between the trimmed V and J ends, which lost 9 bases and 2 bases, there was a span of 18 bases. The CDR3 consists of 15 residues. The CDR3 reads CASWQAGAITDTQYF. The CDR3 nucleotides are TGTGCCAGTTGGCAGGCGGGGGCCATCACAGATACGCAGTATTTT.

The rearrangement links TRBV10-3 to TRBJ2-7; 8 bases fit TRBD1. Germline-derived CDR1 and CDR2 are ENHRY and SYGVKD. The CDR3 covers 14 residues. The V gene end was trimmed by 6 bases and the J gene end by 0 bases; junction bases not matched to a gene: 4. As DNA, the CDR3 is TGTGCCATCAGCTGGGACAGGAGCTCCTACGAGCAGTACTTC. Protein sequence: CAISWDRSSYEQYF.

This clone came up once. The CDR3 DNA follows: TGTGCCAGCAGTGATCAGAGGGCGCAAGAGACCCAGTACTTC. Protein: CASSDQRAQETQYF. This sequence joins TRBV2 and TRBJ2-5; TRBD2 is a possible D gene (5 bases). Germline values: CDR1 SNHLY, CDR2 FYNNEI. The CDR3 runs 14 residues. The V gene lost 3 bases and the J gene lost 2 bases, with 10 bases spanning the gap. The variable domain in full, completed from reference TRBV2 and TRBJ2-5, reads EPEVTQTPSHQVTQMGQEVILRCVPISNHLYFYWYRQILGQKVEFLVSFYNNEISEKSEIFDDQFSVERPDGSNFTLKIRSTKLEDSAMYFCASSDQRAQETQYFGPGTRLLVL.

The J gene is TRBJ2-7, the V gene TRBV7-9, with a tentative D call TRBD2 (6 bases). With 7 bases removed from V and 2 bases from J, the gap between germline ends came to 15 bases. The CDR3 contains 14 residues. Germline-derived CDR1 and CDR2 are SEHNR and FQNEAQ (reference sequence). The CDR3 sequence: CASTPAGGTYEQYF. The CDR3, as DNA: TGTGCCAGCACCCCAGCCGGGGGAACCTACGAGCAGTACTTC. The complete variable domain, with remaining parts taken from reference TRBV7-9 and TRBJ2-7, reads DTGVSQNPRHKITKRGQNVTFRCDPISEHNRLYWYRQTLGQGPEFLTYFQNEAQLEKSRLLSDRFSAERPKGSFSTLEIQRTEQGDSAMYLCASTPAGGTYEQYFGPGTRLTVT.

The J gene is TRBJ1-5, the V gene TRBV19, with TRBD1 as a possible D gene (6 bases). Germline lookup yields CDR1 LNHDA and CDR2 SQIVND (reference sequence). The V end lost 7 bases, the J end lost 3 bases, and 19 bases lay between the germline ends. This CDR3 has 16 amino acids. In nucleotides, the CDR3 is TGTGCCAGTATAAAGGGGGGGGGACGGATCAATCAGCCCCAGCATTTT. This gives the protein CASIKGGGRINQPQHF.